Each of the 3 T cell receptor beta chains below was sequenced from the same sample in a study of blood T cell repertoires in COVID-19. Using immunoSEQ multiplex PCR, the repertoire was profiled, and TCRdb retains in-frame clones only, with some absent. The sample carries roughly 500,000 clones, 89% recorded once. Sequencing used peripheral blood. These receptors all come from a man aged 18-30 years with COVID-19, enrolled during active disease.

The CDR3: CASSQDVGLMDTQYF. The CDR3 DNA reads TGTGCCAGCAGCCAAGATGTGGGACTCATGGATACGCAGTATTTT. The V gene is TRBV3-1 (or the pseudogene TRBV3-2), the J gene TRBJ2-3; D perhaps matches TRBD2 (6 bases). Germline assignment: CDR1 LGHDT and CDR2 YNNKEL (reference sequence). This CDR3 has 15 amino acids. V gave up 0 bases and J gave up 6 bases, with 13 bases separating them.

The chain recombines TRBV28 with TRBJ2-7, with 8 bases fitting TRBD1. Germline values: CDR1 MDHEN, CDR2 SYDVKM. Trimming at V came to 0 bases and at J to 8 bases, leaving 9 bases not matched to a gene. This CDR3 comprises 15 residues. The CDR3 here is CASSLWRGQDVQQYF. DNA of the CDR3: TGTGCCAGCAGTTTATGGCGGGGACAGGACGTTCAGCAGTACTTC.

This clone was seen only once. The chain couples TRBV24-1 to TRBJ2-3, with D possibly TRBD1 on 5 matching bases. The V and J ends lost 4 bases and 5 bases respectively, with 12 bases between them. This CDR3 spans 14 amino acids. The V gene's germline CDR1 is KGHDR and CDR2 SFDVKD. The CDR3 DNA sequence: TGTGCCACCAGTGACCCAGCAGGGTTAGATACGCAGTATTTT. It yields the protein CATSDPAGLDTQYF.